This is a list of T cell receptor beta chains from one sample in a study of blood T cell repertoires in COVID-19. Repertoires were generated with immunoSEQ multiplex PCR, while TCRdb's copy carries only in-frame clones and drops some. The data hold under 250,000 clones, with around nine tenths observed a single time. Sequencing was performed on PBMCs or T cells enriched from blood (not recorded which). The receptors come from a man between 25 and 39 years old who had recovered from COVID-19. The CDR3 runs from the conserved cysteine through the conserved F or W. A D gene is named only where the DNA matches it firmly. The size of a clone is reported for some rows only, either as once, few or many, or as a class for expanded clones.

TRBJ2-2 TRBD2 TRBV3-1/TRBV3-2 once CASSRGTTTNTGELFF TGTGCCAGCAGCCGCGGGACTACCACGAACACCGGGGAGCTGTTTTTT
TRBJ2-7 TRBD1 TRBV2 NA CASSGGQGLYEQYF TGTGCCAGCAGTGGAGGACAGGGGTTATACGAGCAGTACTTC
TRBJ1-2 NA TRBV15 NA CATSRDQGRESGYTF TGTGCCACCAGCAGAGATCAGGGCAGGGAAAGTGGCTACACCTTC
TRBJ2-1 TRBD2 TRBV27 once CASIDSSGYNEQFF TGTGCCAGCATTGACTCTAGCGGATACAATGAGCAGTTCTTC
TRBJ2-5 TRBD2 TRBV4-2 few CASSPSGSGGKVETQYF TGTGCCAGCAGCCCAAGCGGGAGCGGGGGGAAAGTAGAGACCCAGTACTTC
TRBJ1-5 TRBD1 TRBV7-9 NA CASSGGQGIGNQPQHF TGTGCCAGCAGCGGTGGACAGGGGATAGGGAATCAGCCCCAGCATTTT
TRBJ1-5 TRBD1 TRBV19 NA CASSSRDRGGGQPQHF TGTGCCAGTAGTAGCCGGGACAGGGGAGGAGGTCAGCCCCAGCATTTT
TRBJ2-4 NA TRBV7-2 NA CASSLVAASSGNIQYF TGTGCCAGCAGCTTAGTAGCAGCCTCCTCGGGAAACATTCAGTACTTC
TRBJ2-3 TRBD2 TRBV27 NA CASYTPLAGALGTQYF TGTGCCAGCTACACCCCCCTAGCGGGGGCCCTCGGTACGCAGTATTTT
TRBJ2-3 TRBD1 TRBV13 NA CASSSRTGAGDTQYF TGTGCCAGCAGCTCCAGGACAGGGGCTGGAGATACGCAGTATTTT
TRBJ1-6 NA TRBV29-1 NA CSVQIQGFGSPLHF TGCAGCGTACAAATCCAGGGATTCGGTTCACCCCTCCACTTT
TRBJ1-4 NA TRBV7-6 NA CASSPNGGHNEKLFF TGTGCCAGCAGCCCTAACGGAGGTCATAATGAAAAACTGTTTTTT
TRBJ1-5 NA TRBV7-4 NA CASPDAYGGGSNQPQHF TGTGCCAGCCCCGACGCATACGGGGGGGGCAGCAATCAGCCCCAGCATTTT
TRBJ1-1 TRBD1 TRBV27 NA CASSYDRGPNTEAFF TGTGCCAGCAGTTACGACAGGGGACCGAACACTGAAGCTTTCTTT
TRBJ2-7 TRBD2 TRBV2 few CASSEGLPAGVSYEQYF TGTGCCAGCAGTGAAGGGCTCCCAGCGGGAGTCTCCTACGAGCAGTACTTC
TRBJ2-7 NA TRBV6-6 NA CATLSDEQYF TGTGCCACCCTCAGTGACGAGCAGTACTTC
TRBJ1-4 TRBD1 TRBV6-5 NA CASSPRGTENEKLFF TGTGCCAGCAGCCCAAGAGGGACAGAGAATGAAAAACTGTTTTTT
TRBJ2-1 TRBD1 TRBV6-5 NA CASKRDRGPLSEQFF TGTGCCAGCAAAAGGGACAGGGGGCCCCTGAGTGAGCAGTTCTTC
TRBJ1-3 TRBD1 TRBV30 NA CAWKAGGEWPPLYF TGTGCCTGGAAGGCAGGGGGCGAATGGCCCCCTTTATATTTT
TRBJ2-3 NA TRBV3-1/TRBV3-2 NA CASSRQMDTQYF TGTGCCAGCAGCCGCCAGATGGATACGCAGTATTTT
TRBJ1-2 NA TRBV5-1 few CASSQTPGPQQGYTF TGCGCCAGCAGCCAAACACCGGGTCCCCAGCAAGGCTACACCTTC
TRBJ1-1 TRBD1 TRBV27 NA CASSLRTGNSEAFF TGTGCCAGCAGTTTGCGGACAGGGAATAGTGAAGCTTTCTTT
TRBJ2-1 NA TRBV29-1 once CSVEKTGEAYNEQFF TGCAGCGTTGAAAAAACAGGGGAGGCCTACAATGAGCAGTTCTTC
TRBJ1-2 NA TRBV7-6 NA CASSSFPAGRSITNYGYTF TGTGCCAGCAGCTCTTTCCCGGCGGGGAGGAGTATTACTAACTATGGCTACACCTTC
TRBJ1-1 NA TRBV21-1 NA CASSLEGGLNTEAFF TGTGCCAGCAGCCTAGAGGGGGGGCTGAACACTGAAGCTTTCTTT